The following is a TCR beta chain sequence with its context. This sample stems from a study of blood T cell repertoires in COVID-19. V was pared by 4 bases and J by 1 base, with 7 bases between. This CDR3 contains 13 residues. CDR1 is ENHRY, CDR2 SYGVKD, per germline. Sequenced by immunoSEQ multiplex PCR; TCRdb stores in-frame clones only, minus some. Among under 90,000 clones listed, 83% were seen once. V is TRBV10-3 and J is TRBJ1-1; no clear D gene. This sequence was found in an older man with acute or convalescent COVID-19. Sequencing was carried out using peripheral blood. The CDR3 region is CAISVVQNTEAFF. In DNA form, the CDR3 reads TGTGCCATCAGTGTAGTTCAGAACACTGAAGCTTTCTTT.